A single sample is the source of the 32 T cell receptor beta chains below, sequenced in a study of shared clonotypes between healthy human individuals. Sequencing used immunoSEQ multiplex PCR; TCRdb keeps in-frame clones, though not all of them. The repertoire consists of roughly 650,000 clones, with 97% occurring once and the leading ten covering approximately 0.057%. The specimen was naive CD4+ T cells sorted from blood. The subset here: CD45RA+ positively selected. These receptors came from a woman between 25 and 40 years old in good health.

The gene calls are TRBV7-8 and TRBJ1-5, with D possibly matching TRBD1 (6 bases). Germline CDR1 is SGHVS and CDR2 is FQNEAQ. CDR3 length: 15 amino acids. Trimming took 6 bases from V and 6 from J, leaving 18 bases between them. CDR3 DNA sequence: TGTGCCAGCAGGCAGGGGACGGGTTACGTTCAGCCCCAGCATTTT. Translated, it gives CASRQGTGYVQPQHF.

The rearrangement joins TRBV10-3 to TRBJ2-1, with D possibly being TRBD2 (5 bases). The CDR3 loop spans 13 amino acids. The germline V and J ends were trimmed by 10 bases and 7 bases, with 17 bases remaining between them. Germline V gene sequence: CDR1 ENHRY, CDR2 SYGVKD. DNA for the CDR3: TGTGCCACCCAGTCCTCAGGAGGAAATGAGCAGTTCTTC. Translated, it gives CATQSSGGNEQFF.

The chain recombines TRBV6-5 with TRBJ1-1; D remains ambiguous. The CDR3 contains 15 residues. Trimming took 5 bases from V and 1 from J, leaving 14 bases between them. CDR1 is MNHEY and CDR2 is SVGAGI in the germline V gene. The CDR3 protein is CASSTWSGKNTEAFF. Here the CDR3 DNA reads TGTGCCAGCAGTACTTGGTCGGGGAAGAACACTGAAGCTTTCTTT.

The table lists this clone with a count of one. For the CDR3, the DNA is TGTGCCTGGAGTGCAGCCATCAATCAGCCCCAGCATTTT. Amino acids: CAWSAAINQPQHF. The gene calls are TRBV30 and TRBJ1-5; no reliable D call. Germline V gene sequence: CDR1 GTSNPN, CDR2 SVGIG (reference sequence). This CDR3 has 13 amino acids. V lost 1 base and J lost 3, with 7 bases in between.

The chain carries TRBV6-4 and TRBJ2-1, with TRBD2 matching 8 bases. Germline CDR1 and CDR2: MRHNA and SNTAGT. The CDR3 consists of 15 residues. After removal of 5 bases from V and 2 bases from J, the junction contained 5 bases not matched to a gene. CDR3 residues: CASSRRLAPYNEQFF. The CDR3 bases are TGTGCCAGCAGTCGCCGACTAGCGCCCTACAATGAGCAGTTCTTC.

The chain employs TRBV5-1 and TRBJ2-7; D is perhaps TRBD2 (5 bases). The closer fit of TRBJ2-5 to the DNA end suggests the J call may be wrong. Germline assignment: CDR1 SGHRS and CDR2 YFSETQ. The CDR3 runs to 14 residues. The CDR3 loop is CASSLAGLGETQYF. DNA for the CDR3: TGCGCCAGCAGCTTGGCGGGATTAGGGGAGACCCAGTACTTC.

This chain links TRBV7-9 with TRBJ1-2; TRBD1 is a possible D gene (6 bases). The CDR3 totals 15 residues. Germline values: CDR1 SEHNR, CDR2 FQNEAQ (reference sequence). Between the trimmed V and J ends, which lost 5 bases and 2 bases, there was a span of 15 bases. The DNA for the CDR3 is TGTGCCAGCAGCCCCGGGACATTCGCCAACTATGGCTACACCTTC. Translation gives CASSPGTFANYGYTF.

The rearrangement joins TRBV15 to TRBJ2-7; D could derive from TRBD1 or TRBD2 (5 bases each). Germline CDR1 is LNHNV and CDR2 is YYDKDF (reference sequence). The CDR3 covers 15 residues. Deletions cut 1 base from V and 0 bases from J, with 10 bases between. The CDR3 is CATSRGGEISYEQYF. Here the CDR3 DNA reads TGTGCCACCAGCAGAGGAGGGGAAATCTCCTACGAGCAGTACTTC. Combining the CDR3 with reference TRBV15 and TRBJ2-7 gives the whole variable domain DAMVIQNPRYQVTQFGKPVTLSCSQTLNHNVMYWYQQKSSQAPKLLFHYYDKDFNNEADTPDNFQSRRPNTSFCFLDIRSPGLGDTAMYLCATSRGGEISYEQYFGPGTRLTVT.

V is TRBV28 and J is TRBJ2-1; 12 nucleotides line up with TRBD2. Germline V gives CDR1 MDHEN, CDR2 SYDVKM. CDR3 size: 15 residues. V lost 4 bases, J lost 10 bases, and 8 bases stayed unmatched. The CDR3: CASSSLTSGRYEQFF. The DNA for the CDR3 is TGTGCCAGCAGTTCCCTGACTAGCGGGAGATACGAGCAGTTCTTC.

The genes are TRBV6-5 and TRBJ2-1; 12 positions agree with TRBD2. The germline V gene has CDR1 MNHEY and CDR2 SVGAGI. The CDR3 is 16 residues long. The J segment lost 9 bases and the V segment lost 0 bases, leaving 6 bases of the junction unmatched. The CDR3 sequence is CASSYSLVLAGGEQFF. DNA for the CDR3: TGTGCCAGCAGTTACTCCCTGGTACTAGCGGGAGGTGAGCAGTTCTTC.

This chain connects TRBV30 to TRBJ2-1; perhaps TRBD1 as D (5 bases). The CDR3 totals 13 residues. V was clipped by 3 bases and J by 10 bases, with 16 bases between them. Germline V gene lookup returns CDR1 GTSNPN and CDR2 SVGIG (reference sequence). The CDR3 spells CAWRNYSRVEQFF. CDR3 coding DNA: TGTGCCTGGAGGAACTACAGCAGGGTGGAGCAGTTCTTC.

This chain uses TRBV4-1 with TRBJ2-7; D perhaps matches TRBD2 (6 bases). Germline-derived CDR1 and CDR2 are MGHRA and YSYEKL. Deletions cut 0 bases from V and 3 bases from J, with 18 bases between. The CDR3 consists of 17 residues. CDR3 amino acids: CASSQDGGRGTVYEQYF. CDR3 nucleotide sequence: TGCGCCAGCAGCCAAGATGGAGGTCGGGGGACCGTCTACGAGCAGTACTTC.

The chain employs TRBV5-1 and TRBJ2-7, with TRBD2 matching over 16 bases. The V segment lost 5 bases and the J segment 5 bases; nucleotides outside the gene matches: 13. CDR1 and CDR2 from the germline V gene are SGHRS and YFSETQ. The CDR3 sequence is 18 residues long. The CDR3 nucleotides are TGCGCCAGCAGTTACTTCGGGACTAGCGGGAGGGAGGTACACGAGCAGTACTTC. As protein: CASSYFGTSGREVHEQYF.

The J gene is TRBJ2-3, the V gene TRBV21-1; the table's D call, TRBD2, has no DNA check behind it. TRBV21-1 is termed a pseudogene. The CDR3 totals 15 residues. The CDR3 DNA sequence: TGTGCCAGCAGCAAACCCCGGAGTCTCACAGATACGCAGTATTTT. This sequence encodes CASSKPRSLTDTQYF.

This clone has just a few counts. V is TRBV6-5 and J is TRBJ1-1; D gene ambiguous. The CDR3 is made up of 11 amino acids. V lost 8 bases and J lost 1, with 5 bases in between. Per the germline V gene, CDR1 is MNHEY and CDR2 is SVGAGI. The DNA for the CDR3 is TGTGCCAGCTTCGGGAACACTGAAGCTTTCTTT. Amino acid sequence: CASFGNTEAFF.

The count of this clone is one. This chain connects TRBV11-2 to TRBJ2-7; D is unclear. CDR1 SGHAT and CDR2 FQNNGV come from the germline V gene. The V and J ends lost 2 bases and 2 bases respectively, with 7 bases between them. The CDR3 sequence is 13 residues long. DNA of the CDR3: TGTGCCAGCAGCTTATGGATCCCCTACGAGCAGTACTTC. Translating gives CASSLWIPYEQYF.

V is TRBV13 and J is TRBJ2-6, with D uncertain. The CDR3 spans 20 residues. Germline CDR1 and CDR2: PRHDT and FYEKMQ (reference sequence). The V end was cut by 1 base, the J end by 4 bases, with 23 bases between. The CDR3 here is CASSLVAQALPQQGANVLTF. The DNA of the CDR3 is TGTGCCAGCAGCTTAGTTGCTCAGGCACTTCCTCAGCAAGGGGCCAACGTCCTGACTTTC.

The chain couples TRBV28 to TRBJ2-7; D is possibly TRBD1 (6 bases). The CDR3 runs to 15 residues. The V and J ends lost 8 bases and 0 bases respectively, with 17 bases between them. Germline CDR1 reads MDHEN; CDR2 reads SYDVKM. CDR3 residues: CASDTPQGNSYEQYF. In DNA form, the CDR3 reads TGTGCCAGCGACACTCCGCAGGGGAACTCCTACGAGCAGTACTTC.

As concerns this clone: This specimen includes other DNA sequences encoding the same CDR3. The chain recombines TRBV5-1 with TRBJ1-5, with TRBD1 as a possible D gene (5 bases). CDR1 SGHRS and CDR2 YFSETQ come from the germline V gene. The CDR3 extends over 14 amino acids. V lost 2 bases, J lost 4 bases, and 10 bases lay in between. The DNA for the CDR3 is TGCGCCAGCAGCTTAGGGGTGGGAAATCAGCCCCAGCATTTT. This codes for CASSLGVGNQPQHF.

CDR3 bases: TGCGCCAGCAGGCAGGACGGATTGAACACTGAAGCTTTCTTT. It is translated as CASRQDGLNTEAFF. V gene TRBV10-1 combines with J gene TRBJ1-1; D call uncertain. Germline loops: CDR1 WNHNN, CDR2 SYGVQD (reference sequence). Trimming removed 6 bases from V and 0 bases from J, with 11 bases in between. This CDR3 region has 14 residues.

The chain joins TRBV4-1 to TRBJ2-3; 11 positions match TRBD2. Germline V gene lookup returns CDR1 MGHRA and CDR2 YSYEKL. The junction had 16 bases not matched to a gene; V was cut back by 3 bases and J by 2 bases. The CDR3 consists of 20 residues. CDR3 sequence reads: CASSHDLRSGRALPTDTQYF. CDR3 nucleotide sequence: TGCGCCAGCAGCCATGATCTGCGTAGCGGGAGGGCCCTGCCCACAGATACGCAGTATTTT.

The V call is TRBV30, the J call TRBJ2-2; weak D call: TRBD2 (5 bases). V lost 0 bases and J 3 bases, leaving 20 bases between the germline ends. Germline CDR1 is GTSNPN and CDR2 is SVGIG (reference sequence). The CDR3 consists of 18 residues. This chain's CDR3 is CAWSVPRGGPTDTGELFF. The CDR3 DNA reads TGTGCCTGGAGTGTACCCCGAGGCGGGCCTACGGACACCGGGGAGCTGTTTTTT.

The chain combines TRBV6-1 with TRBJ2-7; 8 nucleotides agree with TRBD1. The trim removed 0 bases at V and 2 bases at J, leaving 3 bases unmatched. Germline-derived CDR1 and CDR2 are MNHNS and SASEGT. The CDR3 covers 15 residues. CDR3 loop: CASSEAGTGTYEQYF. The CDR3 nucleotides read TGTGCCAGCAGTGAAGCGGGGACAGGAACCTACGAGCAGTACTTC.

V usage is TRBV7-8 and J usage is TRBJ2-6; no firm D call. The germline gives CDR1 SGHVS, CDR2 FQNEAQ. Trimming shortened V by 5 bases and J by 0 bases, and 8 bases separated the two germline ends. The CDR3 runs 15 residues. The CDR3 DNA reads as TGTGCCAGCAGCCCGATGAGCTCTGGGGCCAACGTCCTGACTTTC. Residues: CASSPMSSGANVLTF. Combining the CDR3 with reference TRBV7-8 and TRBJ2-6 gives the whole variable domain GAGVSQSPRYKVAKRGQDVALRCDPISGHVSLFWYQQALGQGPEFLTYFQNEAQLDKSGLPSDRFFAERPEGSVSTLKIQRTQQEDSAVYLCASSPMSSGANVLTFGAGSRLTVL.

The rearrangement joins TRBV2 to TRBJ2-1, with D uncertain. Germline CDR1 is SNHLY and CDR2 is FYNNEI. Trimming removed 6 bases from V and 9 bases from J, with 12 bases in between. The CDR3 is made up of 12 amino acids. The CDR3 bases are TGTGCCAGCAGAGCCGACCCCCTTGAGCAGTTCTTC. Translation: CASRADPLEQFF.

The chain uses TRBV5-1 and TRBJ2-1; D is possibly TRBD2 (6 bases). Germline-derived CDR1 and CDR2 are SGHRS and YFSETQ. Trimming shortened V by 2 bases and J by 8 bases, and 20 bases separated the two germline ends. The CDR3 runs to 16 residues. The CDR3 loop reads CASSLWGAGTEYEQFF. CDR3 sequence (DNA): TGCGCCAGCAGCTTATGGGGAGCCGGGACTGAATATGAGCAGTTCTTC. The full variable domain, completed using reference TRBV5-1 and TRBJ2-1, is KAGVTQTPRYLIKTRGQQVTLSCSPISGHRSVSWYQQTPGQGLQFLFEYFSETQRNKGNFPGRFSGRQFSNSRSEMNVSTLELGDSALYLCASSLWGAGTEYEQFFGPGTRLTVL.

The CDR3 loop reads CASSFQGDSYEQYF. The CDR3 region has the DNA TGTGCCAGCAGCTTCCAGGGCGATTCCTACGAGCAGTACTTC. This rearrangement joins TRBV7-9 to TRBJ2-7; D perhaps matches TRBD1 (5 bases). CDR1 and CDR2 (germline): SEHNR, FQNEAQ (reference sequence). This CDR3 region has 14 residues. Between the trimmed V and J ends, which lost 3 bases and 1 base, there was a span of 10 bases. The full variable domain, in which reference TRBV7-9 and TRBJ2-7 provide the parts outside the CDR3, is DTGVSQNPRHKITKRGQNVTFRCDPISEHNRLYWYRQTLGQGPEFLTYFQNEAQLEKSRLLSDRFSAERPKGSFSTLEIQRTEQGDSAMYLCASSFQGDSYEQYFGPGTRLTVT.

The V and J genes are TRBV28 and TRBJ1-1, with 7 bases that match TRBD1. This CDR3 has 13 residues. The germline CDR1 and CDR2 sequences are MDHEN and SYDVKM. The junction had 13 bases not matched to a gene; V was cut back by 8 bases and J by 10 bases. The CDR3 nucleotides are TGTGCCAGCCGTGTCGGGACAGCCCTTAGAGCTTTCTTT. Translating gives CASRVGTALRAFF.

In DNA, the CDR3 is TGCGCCAGCCGCCTGACTAGCGGGTTCTACAATGAGCAGTTCTTC. The encoded protein is CASRLTSGFYNEQFF. V is TRBV5-1 and J is TRBJ2-1; 10 bases agree with TRBD2. V trimming: 7 bases; J trimming: 3 bases; junction bases outside the gene matches: 7. CDR1 and CDR2 from the germline V gene are SGHRS and YFSETQ. This CDR3 contains 15 residues.

V is TRBV28 and J is TRBJ2-1, with TRBD1 matching over 8 bases. The CDR3 extends over 17 amino acids. With V trimmed by 5 bases and J by 8 bases, 17 bases remained unmatched. CDR1 is MDHEN and CDR2 is SYDVKM in the germline V gene. CDR3 DNA: TGTGCCAGCAGTCCAATCCCCAGGGGGCGATTTGTGGATGAGCAGTTCTTC. Its protein product is CASSPIPRGRFVDEQFF.

The rearrangement uses TRBV5-4 and TRBJ2-6; 8 nucleotides match TRBD1. Per the germline V gene, CDR1 is SGHNT and CDR2 is YYREEE (reference sequence). There are 14 residues in the CDR3. The junction had 8 bases not matched to a gene; V was cut back by 7 bases and J by 8 bases. The CDR3, as DNA: TGTGCCAGCCAGGACAGGGTCAACTCCAACGTCCTGACTTTC. Its protein is CASQDRVNSNVLTF.

The table lists this clone with a count of one. The chain carries TRBV18 and TRBJ2-6; weak D call: TRBD1 (6 bases). V lost 3 bases and J lost 0, with 12 bases in between. This CDR3 contains 17 residues. CDR1 and CDR2 from the germline V gene are KGHSH and LQKENI. DNA of the CDR3: TGTGCCAGCTCACCTCTCGAGGGGGACTCTGGGGCCAACGTCCTGACTTTC. It specifies CASSPLEGDSGANVLTF.